The 11 T cell receptor beta chains listed next were all sequenced from one sample in a study of beta chain features in type 1 diabetes. The isolated RNA, all of it, was reverse transcribed, so expressed TCRB transcripts were what got sequenced. Sequenced by immunoSEQ multiplex PCR; TCRdb stores in-frame clones only, minus some. The top ten clones hold 0.015% to 0.019% of a sample with fewer than 350,000 clones, 15% of them seen once. What these receptors recognize is not known. Broader study findings: Moderately but significantly shorter TCRB CDR3s were found in Type 1 diabetes patients in all four CD4+ subsets.

Sequencing input: naive CD4+ T cells from blood. These receptors were collected from a man younger than 35 with type 1 diabetes.

This chain joins TRBV15 and TRBJ1-2; 7 positions match TRBD1. This CDR3 contains 13 residues. The ends lost 4 bases at V and 7 bases at J; junction bases unmatched: 6. Per germline, CDR1 LNHNV and CDR2 YYDKDF (reference sequence). CDR3 sequence reads: CATSNNRGVGYTF. The CDR3 DNA follows: TGTGCCACCAGCAATAACAGGGGCGTTGGCTACACCTTC.

About this clone itself: This CDR3 is also generated by other DNA sequences in the sample. This chain connects TRBV20-1 to TRBJ2-3; D unclear. The V end lost 0 bases, the J end lost 5 bases, and 3 bases lay between the germline ends. The CDR3 runs to 11 residues. Germline CDR1 is DFQATT and CDR2 is SNEGSKA (reference sequence). This CDR3 reads CSARDRDTQYF. The CDR3 DNA sequence: TGCAGTGCTAGAGATAGAGATACGCAGTATTTT.

This clone was recorded a few times. This rearrangement joins TRBV27 to TRBJ1-4; the D is unclear. The CDR3 runs 15 residues. Trimming took 5 bases from V and 3 from J, leaving 13 bases between them. Germline assignment: CDR1 MNHEY and CDR2 SMNVEV (reference sequence). CDR3 DNA sequence: TGTGCCAGCAGTCCCCTGGGCGGGCCTAATGAAAAACTGTTTTTT. The encoded protein is CASSPLGGPNEKLFF.

This chain connects TRBV15 to TRBJ2-7; 9 bases map to TRBD1. V trimming: 4 bases; J trimming: 5 bases; junction bases outside the gene matches: 9. The V gene's germline CDR1 is LNHNV and CDR2 YYDKDF (reference sequence). The CDR3 has 15 residues. As DNA, the CDR3 is TGTGCCACCAGCAACTCCGGGACAGGGACCCACGAGCAGTACTTC. Translating gives CATSNSGTGTHEQYF.

The chain has TRBV11-2 and TRBJ2-5; no clear D gene. V gave up 5 bases and J gave up 7 bases, with 5 bases separating them. Germline CDR1 SGHAT, CDR2 FQNNGV. CDR3 length: 10 amino acids. CDR3 sequence reads: CASSNGTQYF. In DNA form, the CDR3 reads TGTGCCAGCAGCAACGGGACCCAGTACTTC.

This clone has more than one count but fewer than ten. The chain employs TRBV7-2 and TRBJ2-2; 10 bases align to TRBD2. The CDR3 spans 15 residues. CDR1 and CDR2 (germline): SGHTA, FQGNSA. J lost 8 bases, V lost 3 bases, and 6 bases had no gene match. CDR3 amino acids: CASSFLAGVSGELFF. The CDR3 coding sequence is TGTGCCAGCAGCTTCCTAGCGGGAGTATCTGGGGAGCTGTTTTTT.

This clone has a handful of counts. The chain couples TRBV4-2 to TRBJ2-3; 9 bases agree with TRBD2. Germline V lookup: CDR1 LGHNA, CDR2 YNFKEQ. This CDR3 comprises 16 residues. The V gene end was trimmed by 1 base and the J gene end by 4 bases; junction bases not matched to a gene: 6. The CDR3: CASSQAERGAPDTQYF. The CDR3 region has the DNA TGTGCCAGCAGCCAAGCGGAGCGGGGGGCCCCAGATACGCAGTATTTT.

This chain uses TRBV2 with TRBJ2-7, with 7 nucleotides matching TRBD2. The CDR3 has 15 amino acids. Germline V CDR1 and CDR2: SNHLY, FYNNEI. J was trimmed by 3 bases and V by 6 bases; bases with no gene match: 11. The CDR3 DNA is TGTGCCAGCAGCGGGGGGTTACGCGGGGGCTACGAGCAGTACTTC. Its translation: CASSGGLRGGYEQYF.

The genes are TRBV25-1 and TRBJ2-3, with 10 bases aligning to TRBD2. CDR1 is MGHDK, CDR2 SYGVNS, per germline. V trimming: 2 bases; J trimming: 2 bases; junction bases outside the gene matches: 4. The CDR3 consists of 16 residues. The CDR3 DNA reads TGTGCCAGCAGTGAAAAGACTAGCGGGTTCACAGATACGCAGTATTTT. This encodes CASSEKTSGFTDTQYF.

This clone was observed a few times. This rearrangement joins TRBV30 to TRBJ1-2; 9 bases map to TRBD1. Germline values: CDR1 GTSNPN, CDR2 SVGIG (reference sequence). The V gene end was trimmed by 3 bases and the J gene end by 7 bases; junction bases not matched to a gene: 6. This CDR3 region has 13 residues. Here the CDR3 reads CAWSLGQGGGYTF. The CDR3 region has the DNA TGTGCCTGGAGCCTGGGACAGGGTGGTGGCTACACCTTC.

The V gene is TRBV9, the J gene TRBJ2-1; 8 bases are shared with TRBD2. This CDR3 is built from 15 residues. After removal of 0 bases from V and 5 bases from J, the junction contained 4 bases not matched to a gene. Germline CDR1 and CDR2: SGDLS and YYNGEE. The CDR3 region is CASSVERGGNNEQFF. As DNA, the CDR3 is TGTGCCAGCAGCGTAGAACGGGGGGGGAACAATGAGCAGTTCTTC. The full variable domain, completed using reference TRBV9 and TRBJ2-1, is DSGVTQTPKHLITATGQRVTLRCSPRSGDLSVYWYQQSLDQGLQFLIQYYNGEERAKGNILERFSAQQFPDLHSELNLSSLELGDSALYFCASSVERGGNNEQFFGPGTRLTVL.